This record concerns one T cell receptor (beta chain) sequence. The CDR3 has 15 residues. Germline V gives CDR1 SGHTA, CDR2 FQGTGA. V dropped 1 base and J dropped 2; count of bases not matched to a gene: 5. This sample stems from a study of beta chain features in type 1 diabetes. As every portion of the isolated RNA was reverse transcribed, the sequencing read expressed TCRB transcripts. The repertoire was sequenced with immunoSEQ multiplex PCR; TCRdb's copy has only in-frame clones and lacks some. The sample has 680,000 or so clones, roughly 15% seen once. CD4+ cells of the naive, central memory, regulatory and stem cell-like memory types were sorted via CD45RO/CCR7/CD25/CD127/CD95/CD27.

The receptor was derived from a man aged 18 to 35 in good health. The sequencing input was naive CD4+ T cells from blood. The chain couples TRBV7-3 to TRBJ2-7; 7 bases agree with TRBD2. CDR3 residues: CASSLRETSPYEQYF. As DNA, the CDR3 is TGTGCCAGCAGCTTAAGAGAGACTAGCCCCTACGAGCAGTACTTC.